The 19 T cell receptor beta chains below were found in one sample sequenced in a study of OX40 agonist ivuxolimab in advanced cancers. Sequencing was performed with immunoSEQ multiplex PCR; in TCRdb, only in-frame clones are kept and a portion is missing. Among roughly 93,000 clones, less than 85% were seen once, and the ten largest hold 4.5% to 6%. The specimen was CD4+ or CD8+ T cells sorted from blood, collected in a trial of the OX40 agonist ivuxolimab. The source of these receptors is an adult with an advanced solid tumor such as melanoma, head and neck, liver or kidney cancer.

This chain links TRBV19 with TRBJ2-3; D is perhaps TRBD2 (6 bases). Per germline, CDR1 LNHDA and CDR2 SQIVND (reference sequence). The V gene lost 5 bases and the J gene lost 1 base, with 13 bases spanning the gap. The CDR3 contains 15 residues. CDR3: CASSASSSGTDTQYF. CDR3 in DNA: TGTGCCAGTAGTGCTTCATCTAGCGGCACAGATACGCAGTATTTT.

The chain links TRBV18 to TRBJ2-5; TRBD1 matches at 7 bases. Germline trimming cut 3 bases from V and 4 bases from J; bases unmatched to any gene: 5. Germline CDR1 is KGHSH and CDR2 is LQKENI. The CDR3 is 14 amino acids. DNA of the CDR3: TGTGCCAGCTCACCGGGACAGCCGATAGAGACCCAGTACTTC. Its translation: CASSPGQPIETQYF.

CDR3 protein: CASSLAGTSEAQYF. The CDR3 nucleotides are TGTGCCAGCAGCTTAGCGGGCACATCGGAGGCGCAGTACTTC. The chain couples TRBV7-9 to TRBJ2-7, with a possible D match to TRBD2 (5 bases). This CDR3 is 14 amino acids long. Germline CDR1 SEHNR, CDR2 FQNEAQ (reference sequence). Trimming removed 0 bases from V and 9 bases from J, with 15 bases in between.

This clone has more than one count but fewer than ten. The chain has TRBV29-1 and TRBJ2-3, with 7 nucleotides matching TRBD2. The CDR3 extends over 14 amino acids. Trimming cost V 7 bases and J 0 bases; bases outside gene matches: 7. CDR1 and CDR2 from the germline V gene are SQVTM and ANQGSEA. The CDR3 DNA sequence: TGCAGCGATTCCACTAGCGCAAGCACAGATACGCAGTATTTT. Protein sequence: CSDSTSASTDTQYF.

V usage is TRBV19 and J usage is TRBJ1-1, with D uncertain. V lost 5 bases, J lost 3 bases, and 10 bases lay in between. The CDR3 spans 13 residues. CDR1 LNHDA and CDR2 SQIVND come from the germline V gene (reference sequence). This CDR3 reads CASSASFDTEAFF. The DNA for the CDR3 is TGTGCCAGTAGTGCTTCGTTTGACACTGAAGCTTTCTTT.

In this sample, this clone turned up once. V gene TRBV6-6 combines with J gene TRBJ2-7; either TRBD1 or TRBD2 may fit D (7 bases each). Germline lookup yields CDR1 MNHNY and CDR2 SVGAGI (reference sequence). CDR3 length: 14 residues. V was cut by 8 bases and J by 0 bases, with 14 bases left in between. CDR3 sequence reads: CASSRGEGSYEQYF. The CDR3 nucleotides read TGTGCCAGCTCCAGGGGGGAGGGCTCCTACGAGCAGTACTTC.

The CDR3 DNA follows: TGTGCCAGCGAGGAAAGCAATCAGCCCCAGCATTTT. This translates into CASEESNQPQHF. V is TRBV6-1 and J is TRBJ1-5; D remains unclear. Germline V gives CDR1 MNHNS, CDR2 SASEGT. With 8 bases removed from V and 1 base from J, the gap between germline ends came to 6 bases. The CDR3 covers 12 residues.

V gene TRBV28 combines with J gene TRBJ2-1; 9 nucleotides align to TRBD2. CDR3 length: 15 residues. The V gene end was trimmed by 7 bases and the J gene end by 5 bases; junction bases not matched to a gene: 9. The V gene's germline CDR1 is MDHEN and CDR2 SYDVKM. This CDR3 reads CASTGRTSVDNEQFF. The CDR3 nucleotides are TGTGCCAGCACTGGACGGACTAGCGTTGACAATGAGCAGTTCTTC.

This chain connects TRBV9 to TRBJ1-3; tentatively, D is TRBD1 (6 bases). This CDR3 is 13 amino acids long. The germline gives CDR1 SGDLS, CDR2 YYNGEE. V lost 4 bases and J 8 bases, leaving 13 bases between the germline ends. The DNA for the CDR3 is TGTGCCAGCAGCTACAGGGAAGGAGACACCATATATTTT. Protein sequence: CASSYREGDTIYF.

The rearrangement uses TRBV5-1 and TRBJ2-7; perhaps TRBD1 as D (6 bases). The germline V gene encodes CDR1 SGHRS and CDR2 YFSETQ. Deletions cut 0 bases from V and 1 base from J, with 14 bases between. This CDR3 has 16 residues. In DNA form, the CDR3 reads TGCGCCAGCAGCTTGGAAAGGGGGTCATTATCCTACGAGCAGTACTTC. Translated, it gives CASSLERGSLSYEQYF.

V usage is TRBV25-1 and J usage is TRBJ1-2; TRBD1 matches at 8 bases. Germline V gene sequence: CDR1 MGHDK, CDR2 SYGVNS. The CDR3 consists of 13 residues. V shed 6 bases, J shed 7 bases, and the junction held 7 bases outside the gene matches. This chain's CDR3 is CASRETGDAGYTF. CDR3 nucleotides: TGTGCCAGCAGGGAGACAGGGGACGCTGGCTACACCTTC.

The chain uses TRBV10-2 and TRBJ1-3; 9 positions match TRBD1. CDR3 length equals 12 residues. Germline lookup yields CDR1 WSHSY and CDR2 SAAADI. Germline trimming cut 0 bases from V and 14 bases from J; bases unmatched to any gene: 2. The chain's CDR3 is CASSESGTGLYF. The CDR3 DNA is TGCGCCAGCAGTGAGTCGGGGACAGGGCTATATTTT.

V is TRBV29-1 and J is TRBJ1-1; D gene ambiguous. Germline V CDR1 and CDR2: SQVTM, ANQGSEA. The CDR3 contains 11 residues. The V end lost 0 bases, the J end lost 10 bases, and 9 bases lay between the germline ends. CDR3 in amino acids: CSVEDGRGAFF. The DNA for the CDR3 is TGCAGCGTTGAAGATGGACGGGGAGCTTTCTTT. Full variable domain (missing parts from reference TRBV29-1 and TRBJ1-1): SAVISQKPSRDICQRGTSLTIQCQVDSQVTMMFWYRQQPGQSLTLIATANQGSEATYESGFVIDKFPISRPNLTFSTLTVSNMSPEDSSIYLCSVEDGRGAFFGQGTRLTVV.

The chain uses TRBV9 and TRBJ2-2; 10 bases match TRBD2. The junction had 9 bases not matched to a gene; V was cut back by 0 bases and J by 7 bases. Germline V gives CDR1 SGDLS, CDR2 YYNGEE. The CDR3 contains 17 residues. In DNA, the CDR3 is TGTGCCAGCAGCGTAGCTGGGAGCGGGAGGGCCCGCGGGGAGCTGTTTTTT. Encoded protein: CASSVAGSGRARGELFF.

The chain couples TRBV15 to TRBJ1-4; D might be TRBD1 (5 bases). Trimming pared 0 bases from V and 6 bases from J, leaving 17 bases between. The CDR3 consists of 17 residues. CDR1 LNHNV and CDR2 YYDKDF come from the germline V gene (reference sequence). DNA of the CDR3: TGTGCCACCAGCAGAGATCGCCCTGGGGGGTTGGATGAAAAACTGTTTTTT. It is translated as CATSRDRPGGLDEKLFF. The full variable domain, completed using reference TRBV15 and TRBJ1-4, is DAMVIQNPRYQVTQFGKPVTLSCSQTLNHNVMYWYQQKSSQAPKLLFHYYDKDFNNEADTPDNFQSRRPNTSFCFLDIRSPGLGDTAMYLCATSRDRPGGLDEKLFFGSGTQLSVL.

The gene calls are TRBV6-1 and TRBJ2-1; unclear D gene. V shed 3 bases and J shed 0 bases, with 15 bases lying between them. There are 17 residues in the CDR3. From germline, CDR1 is MNHNS and CDR2 SASEGT. In nucleotides, the CDR3 is TGTGCCAGCAGTGACGCCCAAAGCCGGAGCTCCTACAATGAGCAGTTCTTC. Residues: CASSDAQSRSSYNEQFF.

The V call is TRBV7-6, the J call TRBJ1-4; D is uncertain. The CDR3 runs to 13 residues. Trimming pared 6 bases from V and 6 bases from J, leaving 11 bases between. The V gene's germline CDR1 is SGHVS and CDR2 FNYEAQ. The CDR3 region has the DNA TGTGCCAGCAGAGGGAAGGGAGATGAAAAACTGTTTTTT. Translating it yields CASRGKGDEKLFF.

The V call is TRBV6-1, the J call TRBJ1-5, with D possibly matching TRBD1 (6 bases). CDR1 MNHNS and CDR2 SASEGT come from the germline V gene. V was cut by 2 bases and J by 1 base, with 12 bases left in between. The CDR3 runs 16 residues. The CDR3 here is CASSEYPTGSNQPQHF. DNA for the CDR3: TGTGCCAGCAGTGAATACCCGACAGGAAGCAATCAGCCCCAGCATTTT.

J is TRBJ2-7 and V is TRBV29-1; 9 nucleotides match TRBD1. Germline CDR1 and CDR2: SQVTM and ANQGSEA. V was pared by 4 bases and J by 2 bases, with 9 bases of the junction left unmatched. This CDR3 has 15 residues. The CDR3 spells CSVVDRGTNTYEQYF. The CDR3, as DNA: TGCAGCGTTGTAGACAGGGGGACAAATACCTACGAGCAGTACTTC.